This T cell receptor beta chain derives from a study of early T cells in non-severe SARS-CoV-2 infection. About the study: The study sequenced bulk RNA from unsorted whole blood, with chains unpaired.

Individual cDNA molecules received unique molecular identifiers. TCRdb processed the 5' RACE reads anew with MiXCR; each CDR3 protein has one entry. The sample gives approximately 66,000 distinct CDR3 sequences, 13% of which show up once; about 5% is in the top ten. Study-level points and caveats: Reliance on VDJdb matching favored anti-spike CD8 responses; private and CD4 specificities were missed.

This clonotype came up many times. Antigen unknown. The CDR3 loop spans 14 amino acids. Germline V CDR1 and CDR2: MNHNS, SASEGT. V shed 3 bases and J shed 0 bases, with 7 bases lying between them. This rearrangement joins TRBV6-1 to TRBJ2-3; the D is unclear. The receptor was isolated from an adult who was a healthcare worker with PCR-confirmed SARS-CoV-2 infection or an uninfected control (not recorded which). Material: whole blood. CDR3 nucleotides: TGTGCCAGCAGTGACGCCCTGAGCACAGATACGCAGTATTTT. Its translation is CASSDALSTDTQYF.